This TCR beta chain was profiled in a study of blood T cell repertoires in COVID-19. At the level of the study: The cDNA or gDNA used as material had been derived from T cells, B-cell-depleted T cells, or PBMCs.

Authors' processing steps: Reference gene primer amplification gave nucleated cell count estimates. Sequencing used immunoSEQ multiplex PCR; TCRdb keeps in-frame clones, though not all of them. The V and J calls and clone size come from that table; D and trimming were worked out from the DNA. Here the sample spans approximately 380,000 clones, approximately 91% being singletons. The CDR3 extends over 11 amino acids. Germline V lookup: CDR1 WSHSY, CDR2 SAAADI. Trimming removed 9 bases at V and 5 bases at J, with 10 bases between. Membership in each cohort depended on participant-reported clinical history. Within 2 weeks before study entry, exposed participants met a COVID-19 case.

Sequencing was carried out using PBMCs or T cells enriched from blood (not recorded which). The origin of this receptor is a woman aged 40-49 years who had been exposed to COVID-19. The gene calls are TRBV10-2 and TRBJ1-2, with D tentatively TRBD1 (5 bases). CDR3 protein: CASGQGYGYTF. CDR3 bases: TGCGCCAGTGGACAAGGATATGGCTACACCTTC.